What follows are 31 T cell receptor beta chains derived from one specimen sequenced in a study of T cells in Graves' hyperthyroidism and ophthalmopathy. Researchers amplified the TCR beta CDR3 regions from RNA transcripts. RT-PCR in the first round (using the HTBI primer set) targeted the TCR CDR3. Each CDR3 protein gets one entry after TCRdb re-called the multiplex PCR reads with MiXCR. The sample carries nearly 600,000 distinct CDR3 sequences, approximately 14% recorded once. The sequencing input was blood. These receptors came from a woman aged 18 to 35 with Graves' ophthalmopathy.

This clonotype has ten or more counts. V gene TRBV12-3 or TRBV12-4 combines with J gene TRBJ1-2; 8 nucleotides match TRBD1. The V segment lost 1 base and the J segment 8 bases; nucleotides outside the gene matches: 3. The CDR3 runs to 13 residues. CDR3: CASSLGTGPGYTF. Written as DNA, the CDR3 is TGTGCCAGCAGTTTAGGGACAGGGCCCGGCTACACCTTC.

This clonotype came up many times. The V call is TRBV20-1, the J call TRBJ2-1, with D unresolved. Germline CDR1 is DFQATT and CDR2 is SNEGSKA (reference sequence). The V and J ends lost 0 bases and 9 bases respectively, with 9 bases between them. CDR3 length: 12 residues. The DNA of the CDR3 is TGCAGTGCTAGAGATCTGGCCGCTGAGCAGTTCTTC. Its protein product is CSARDLAAEQFF.

This clonotype was picked up many times. The chain couples TRBV6-5 to TRBJ2-3, with TRBD1 as a possible D gene (5 bases). Trimming left V 8 bases short and J 1 base short, with 10 bases between. Looked up from germline, CDR1 is MNHEY and CDR2 is SVGAGI. This CDR3 region has 13 residues. CDR3 DNA: TGTGCCAGCGTTCCGACAGGCACAGATACGCAGTATTTT. It yields the protein CASVPTGTDTQYF.

Many counts were recorded for this clonotype. This chain links TRBV18 with TRBJ1-2; TRBD1 might be the D (5 bases). The CDR3 sequence is 13 residues long. CDR1 is KGHSH, CDR2 LQKENI, per germline. Deletions cut 4 bases from V and 1 base from J, with 7 bases between. The CDR3 DNA is TGTGCCAGCTCACGCAGGGATAACTATGGCTACACCTTC. Translated, it gives CASSRRDNYGYTF.

This clonotype was recorded many times. The V and J genes are TRBV13 and TRBJ2-2; TRBD1 matches 9 bases. V trimming: 5 bases; J trimming: 5 bases; junction bases outside the gene matches: 6. CDR1 is PRHDT and CDR2 is FYEKMQ in the germline V gene (reference sequence). This CDR3 contains 15 residues. The CDR3 coding sequence is TGTGCCAGCAGCCGGACAGGGGAGACAACCGGGGAGCTGTTTTTT. Its translation: CASSRTGETTGELFF.

A few counts support this clonotype. The rearrangement joins TRBV14 to TRBJ2-1; D may be TRBD1 or TRBD2 (5 bases each). The germline CDR1 and CDR2 sequences are SGHDN and FVKESK. Trimming took off 3 bases at V and 0 bases at J, with 15 bases between the two ends. CDR3 length equals 17 residues. The CDR3 spells CASSQTGRPSSYNEQFF. CDR3 coding DNA: TGTGCCAGCAGCCAGACGGGACGCCCGAGCTCCTACAATGAGCAGTTCTTC. Using reference TRBV14 and TRBJ2-1 for the parts outside the CDR3, the full variable domain is EAGVTQFPSHSVIEKGQTVTLRCDPISGHDNLYWYRRVMGKEIKFLLHFVKESKQDESGMPNNRFLAERTGGTYSTLKVQPAELEDSGVYFCASSQTGRPSSYNEQFFGPGTRLTVL.

This clonotype was seen a few times. The CDR3 reads CAWSVLGTAFYEQYF. The CDR3 DNA follows: TGTGCCTGGAGTGTACTTGGGACCGCCTTTTACGAGCAGTACTTC. The chain has TRBV30 and TRBJ2-7; the D gene could be TRBD1 or TRBD2 (5 bases each). The V end lost 0 bases, the J end lost 4 bases, and 16 bases lay between the germline ends. The length of the CDR3 is 15 residues. Germline V gene sequence: CDR1 GTSNPN, CDR2 SVGIG (reference sequence).

In this sample, this clonotype turned up a few times. The chain is built from TRBV11-2 and TRBJ1-2; tentative D call: TRBD1 (5 bases). The V gene's germline CDR1 is SGHAT and CDR2 FQNNGV. V dropped 4 bases and J dropped 0 bases, with 15 bases sitting between them. The CDR3 consists of 16 residues. The CDR3 coding sequence is TGTGCCAGCAGCTCCCGCTGGGACGGTTCTAACTATGGCTACACCTTC. Its protein product is CASSSRWDGSNYGYTF.

This clonotype has ten or more counts. This rearrangement joins TRBV12-3 or TRBV12-4 to TRBJ2-1; D ambiguous. CDR3 length equals 11 residues. V was pared by 5 bases and J by 10 bases, with 9 bases between. The CDR3 DNA reads as TGTGCCAGCAGTAAGACGTTCGAGCAGTTCTTC. As protein: CASSKTFEQFF.

In its sample, this clonotype was seen many times. This rearrangement joins TRBV7-2 to TRBJ2-1; the match to TRBD2 covers 10 bases. Germline-derived CDR1 and CDR2 are SGHTA and FQGNSA. J was trimmed by 8 bases and V by 1 base; bases with no gene match: 8. This CDR3 spans 16 amino acids. The CDR3: CASSLVRSSGGDEQFF. The CDR3 coding sequence is TGTGCCAGCAGCTTAGTTAGGTCTAGCGGGGGCGATGAGCAGTTCTTC. Variable domain in full (rest from reference TRBV7-2 and TRBJ2-1): GAGVSQSPSNKVTEKGKDVELRCDPISGHTALYWYRQSLGQGLEFLIYFQGNSAPDKSGLPSDRFSAERTGGSVSTLTIQRTQQEDSAVYLCASSLVRSSGGDEQFFGPGTRLTVL.

This clonotype was recorded at least ten times. The chain uses TRBV28 and TRBJ1-5; 7 nucleotides line up with TRBD1. The CDR3 sequence is 17 residues long. J gave up 1 base and V 6 bases, and 12 bases lay outside the gene matches. Germline V gene sequence: CDR1 MDHEN, CDR2 SYDVKM. This CDR3 reads CASSPRRGQWSNQPQHF. The DNA of the CDR3 is TGTGCCAGCAGCCCTCGGAGGGGGCAGTGGAGCAATCAGCCCCAGCATTTT.

This clonotype was seen a handful of times. The J gene is TRBJ2-7, the V gene TRBV20-1; possibly TRBD1 for D (6 bases). Germline assignment: CDR1 DFQATT and CDR2 SNEGSKA (reference sequence). The CDR3 has 14 amino acids. The chain's CDR3 is CSASGTPNSYEQYF. In DNA form, the CDR3 reads TGCAGCGCATCTGGGACACCTAATTCCTACGAGCAGTACTTC.

This clonotype has a handful of counts. The gene calls are TRBV18 and TRBJ2-7; 8 bases match TRBD2. The CDR3 has 15 amino acids. Trimming removed 0 bases from V and 5 bases from J; junction bases left unmatched: 6. CDR1 is KGHSH and CDR2 is LQKENI in the germline V gene. The CDR3 sequence: CASSPPGLVLDEQYF. CDR3 sequence (DNA): TGTGCCAGCTCACCACCGGGACTAGTTCTCGACGAGCAGTACTTC.

This clonotype was counted at least ten times. The CDR3 nucleotides read TGTGCCAGCAGTTTATCAAAGGGATGGACGACTGAAGCTTTCTTT. This sequence encodes CASSLSKGWTTEAFF. This chain joins TRBV28 and TRBJ1-1; no clear D gene. The CDR3 has 15 residues. V dropped 1 base and J dropped 5 bases, with 14 bases sitting between them. CDR1 and CDR2 from the germline V gene are MDHEN and SYDVKM.

In its sample, this clonotype was seen many times. V and J are TRBV2 and TRBJ2-7; D perhaps matches TRBD2 (6 bases). Trimming stripped 3 bases from V and 3 bases from J, with 15 bases between. The CDR3 contains 15 residues. Germline CDR1 reads SNHLY; CDR2 reads FYNNEI. CDR3 coding DNA: TGTGCCAGCAGTGAGGAGGGGCGGGCAGTCTACGAGCAGTACTTC. Its protein product is CASSEEGRAVYEQYF.

The count of this clonotype is one. Lacking the conserved final phenylalanine or tryptophan, this CDR3 likely reflects a read error. The chain links TRBV25-1 to TRBJ1-2, with no clear D. From germline, CDR1 is MGHDK and CDR2 SYGVNS. The length of the CDR3 is 14 residues. The V and J ends lost 5 bases and 5 bases respectively, with 15 bases between them. The CDR3 here is CASSPGIKEYGYTL. CDR3 in DNA: TGTGCCAGCAGTCCTGGAATCAAGGAGTATGGCTACACCCTC.

This clonotype was found a few times. This sequence joins TRBV7-9 and TRBJ2-1; unclear D gene. CDR3 length: 16 residues. CDR1 SEHNR and CDR2 FQNEAQ come from the germline V gene (reference sequence). V lost 5 bases to trimming and J lost 0 bases, with 14 bases between them. CDR3 DNA: TGTGCCAGCAGCCAGGTCGGGCTGAGCTCCTACAATGAGCAGTTCTTC. Its protein is CASSQVGLSSYNEQFF.

This clonotype was found many times. The J gene is TRBJ1-4, the V gene TRBV7-9; tentatively, D is TRBD1 (6 bases). The ends were cut back, 5 bases at V and 7 bases at J, with 14 bases in the middle. Germline V gives CDR1 SEHNR, CDR2 FQNEAQ (reference sequence). The CDR3 runs to 14 residues. DNA of the CDR3: TGTGCCAGCAGCACAGGGATCATCGGTGAAAAACTGTTTTTT. As protein: CASSTGIIGEKLFF.

This clonotype was seen repeatedly, ten times or more. The rearrangement uses TRBV27 and TRBJ2-1; no reliable D call. Trimming took 7 bases from V and 8 from J, leaving 18 bases between them. Germline-derived CDR1 and CDR2 are MNHEY and SMNVEV (reference sequence). CDR3 size: 14 residues. CDR3 protein: CASTLVGPGDEQFF. CDR3 sequence (DNA): TGTGCCAGCACCCTAGTAGGCCCGGGTGATGAGCAGTTCTTC.

This chain joins TRBV20-1 and TRBJ2-1; no definite D call. This CDR3 contains 15 residues. Germline V gene sequence: CDR1 DFQATT, CDR2 SNEGSKA (reference sequence). The ends were cut back, 5 bases at V and 0 bases at J, with 14 bases in the middle. Here the CDR3 reads CSALGSWSSYNEQFF. CDR3 DNA sequence: TGCAGTGCTCTAGGATCTTGGAGCTCCTACAATGAGCAGTTCTTC.

This clonotype was counted between two and nine times. The J gene is TRBJ2-1, the V gene TRBV30; 10 bases map to TRBD2. The germline V gene encodes CDR1 GTSNPN and CDR2 SVGIG (reference sequence). V was pared by 4 bases and J by 3 bases, with 3 bases of the junction left unmatched. This CDR3 is 14 amino acids long. CDR3 sequence (DNA): TGTGCCTGGACCGGGACTAGCGTCTACAATGAGCAGTTCTTC. As protein: CAWTGTSVYNEQFF.

This clonotype was seen repeatedly, ten times or more. This chain links TRBV4-2 with TRBJ1-1; D perhaps matches TRBD1 (5 bases). The CDR3 totals 15 residues. Trimming stripped 4 bases from V and 4 bases from J, with 16 bases between. Germline V gene sequence: CDR1 LGHNA, CDR2 YNFKEQ. The DNA of the CDR3 is TGTGCCAGCAGCCCAGACAGTCGGGTATCCACTGAAGCTTTCTTT. It translates to CASSPDSRVSTEAFF.

This clonotype has more than one count but fewer than ten. This chain connects TRBV29-1 to TRBJ2-3, with D tentatively TRBD2 (5 bases). V lost 3 bases, J lost 0 bases, and 13 bases lay in between. The CDR3 extends over 15 amino acids. Per the germline V gene, CDR1 is SQVTM and CDR2 is ANQGSEA. The CDR3 coding sequence is TGCAGCGTTGAGTCGGGCCGGGAAAGCACAGATACGCAGTATTTT. This encodes CSVESGRESTDTQYF.

This clonotype appeared a few times. The CDR3 sequence: CASRPSGSETQYF. For the CDR3, the DNA is TGTGCCAGCAGGCCTTCAGGGTCGGAGACCCAGTACTTC. The rearrangement joins TRBV7-3 to TRBJ2-5; TRBD1 is a possible D gene (5 bases). There are 13 residues in the CDR3. Germline values: CDR1 SGHTA, CDR2 FQGTGA. Between the trimmed V and J ends, which lost 6 bases and 5 bases, there was a span of 13 bases.

DNA of the CDR3: TGTGCCAGCAGCTTATCCGGGACAGGGAGTGGCTACACCTTC. Protein: CASSLSGTGSGYTF. The rearrangement uses TRBV7-8 and TRBJ1-2; 9 bases align to TRBD1. The germline V gene has CDR1 SGHVS and CDR2 FQNEAQ. V dropped 2 bases and J dropped 7; count of bases not matched to a gene: 5. The length of the CDR3 is 14 residues. Full variable domain (outside the CDR3, taken from reference TRBV7-8 and TRBJ1-2): GAGVSQSPRYKVAKRGQDVALRCDPISGHVSLFWYQQALGQGPEFLTYFQNEAQLDKSGLPSDRFFAERPEGSVSTLKIQRTQQEDSAVYLCASSLSGTGSGYTFGSGTRLTVV.

This clonotype occurred many times. The J gene is TRBJ2-1, the V gene TRBV7-9, with D perhaps TRBD1 (6 bases). V lost 0 bases, J lost 1 base, and 16 bases lay in between. CDR3 size: 18 residues. The germline V gene encodes CDR1 SEHNR and CDR2 FQNEAQ (reference sequence). The CDR3 is CASSLAGWGRGSYNEQFF. In DNA, the CDR3 is TGTGCCAGCAGCTTAGCAGGTTGGGGCAGGGGATCCTACAATGAGCAGTTCTTC.

This clonotype showed up many times. V usage is TRBV11-2 and J usage is TRBJ2-7, with 14 bases fitting TRBD2. The CDR3 contains 16 residues. V dropped 5 bases and J dropped 3; count of bases not matched to a gene: 6. Per the germline V gene, CDR1 is SGHAT and CDR2 is FQNNGV. Written as DNA, the CDR3 is TGTGCCAGCAGCACCCCCGGGACTAGCGGGAGCTACGAGCAGTACTTC. It is translated as CASSTPGTSGSYEQYF.

The J gene is TRBJ1-4, the V gene TRBV28; D is undetermined. The CDR3 covers 16 residues. Per germline, CDR1 MDHEN and CDR2 SYDVKM. Trimming took off 3 bases at V and 6 bases at J, with 17 bases between the two ends. This CDR3 reads CASSLGGSTVHEKLFF. As DNA, the CDR3 is TGTGCCAGCAGTTTGGGTGGATCTACGGTTCATGAAAAACTGTTTTTT.

This clonotype was recorded at least ten times. This rearrangement joins TRBV20-1 to TRBJ2-7; D gene uncertain. CDR1 is DFQATT, CDR2 SNEGSKA, per germline (reference sequence). The length of the CDR3 is 12 residues. V lost 0 bases and J 4 bases, leaving 7 bases between the germline ends. The CDR3 region is CSARDKGYEQYF. The CDR3, as DNA: TGCAGTGCTAGAGATAAAGGGTACGAGCAGTACTTC.

This clonotype was seen more than once but under ten times. The chain is built from TRBV20-1 and TRBJ1-5; 7 bases line up with TRBD1. This CDR3 is 14 amino acids long. CDR1 DFQATT and CDR2 SNEGSKA come from the germline V gene (reference sequence). V was pared by 6 bases and J by 4 bases, with 9 bases of the junction left unmatched. In DNA, the CDR3 is TGCAGTGCCCTAGAGGGGACAGCAAATCAGCCCCAGCATTTT. It is translated as CSALEGTANQPQHF.

This clonotype was detected ten times or more. This chain links TRBV7-3 with TRBJ2-1, with 7 bases matching TRBD2. The germline gives CDR1 SGHTA, CDR2 FQGTGA. The CDR3 sequence is 16 residues long. Losses at the gene ends were 5 bases for V and 2 bases for J; bases not matched to a gene: 9. The CDR3 loop reads CASSPTGGGAYNEQFF. DNA of the CDR3: TGTGCCAGCAGCCCCACGGGGGGAGGCGCCTACAATGAGCAGTTCTTC. Supplemented by reference TRBV7-3 and TRBJ2-1, the full variable domain reads GAGVSQTPSNKVTEKGKYVELRCDPISGHTALYWYRQSLGQGPEFLIYFQGTGAADDSGLPNDRFFAVRPEGSVSTLKIQRTERGDSAVYLCASSPTGGGAYNEQFFGPGTRLTVL.